These T cell receptor beta chains were read from a single sample in a study of blood T cells in healthy people across ages. TCRdb reprocessed the 5' RACE reads with MiXCR, giving one entry per CDR3 protein. The sample comprises 910,000 or so distinct CDR3 sequences, roughly 51% of which are singletons, and 20% to 25% rests with the top ten. Sequencing was performed on blood. The receptors shown here come from a woman aged 60-75 years in good health. Each CDR3 is given with its conserved first and last residue. A D gene is named only where the DNA matches it firmly. Some rows mark clone size as missing; the rest say once, few, many or name a class of expanded clone.

>TRBJ1-6|TRBV9|NA|13|NA
CASSGQLGSPLHF
TGTGCCAGCAGCGGTCAGCTAGGTTCACCCCTCCACTTT
>TRBJ2-1|TRBV13|NA|11|NA
CASQRNNEQFF
TGTGCCAGCCAGAGAAACAATGAGCAGTTCTTC
>TRBJ2-7|TRBV5-1|NA|14|NA
CASSYGMSYGEQYF
TGCGCCAGCAGCTACGGGATGTCATACGGCGAGCAGTACTTC
>TRBJ2-1|TRBV20-1|NA|14|NA
CSAPDGFSYNEQFF
TGCAGTGCCCCCGACGGCTTCTCCTACAATGAGCAGTTCTTC
>TRBJ2-7|TRBV20-1|NA|13|NA
CSAAGMTTYEQYF
TGCAGTGCTGCAGGCATGACTACCTACGAGCAGTACTTC
>TRBJ2-5|TRBV29-1|NA|12|NA
CSGEEYQETQYF
TGCAGCGGAGAAGAGTACCAAGAGACCCAGTACTTC
>TRBJ2-2|TRBV6-4|TRBD2|14|NA
CASMREAYTGELFF
TGTGCCAGCATGCGGGAGGCCTACACCGGGGAGCTGTTTTTT
>TRBJ1-5|TRBV6-1|NA|15|once
CASSVAGHSNQPQHF
TGTGCCAGCAGTGTTGCAGGACACTCCAATCAGCCCCAGCATTTT
>TRBJ2-3|TRBV20-1|NA|13|NA
CSATSGGRDTQYF
TGCAGTGCAACCTCCGGTGGGCGGGATACGCAGTATTTT
>TRBJ2-5|TRBV6-6|NA|12|NA
CASTPEQETQYF
TGTGCCAGCACGCCCGAGCAAGAGACCCAGTACTTC
>TRBJ2-7|TRBV10-3|TRBD2|17|NA
CAIRVGGLAGGTGEQYF
TGTGCCATACGAGTGGGGGGACTAGCGGGAGGTACCGGCGAGCAGTACTTC
>TRBJ2-7|TRBV20-1|TRBD2|14|few
CSAFSGRESYEQYF
TGCAGTGCTTTTAGCGGGAGAGAATCCTACGAGCAGTACTTC
>TRBJ2-1|TRBV4-2|NA|17|NA
CASSQDGTGVLGNEQFF
TGTGCCAGCAGCCAAGACGGTACGGGAGTTTTGGGGAATGAGCAGTTCTTC
>TRBJ2-1|TRBV28|NA|16|NA
CASSFSTAGSYNEQFF
TGTGCCAGCAGTTTTAGTACTGCGGGCTCCTACAATGAGCAGTTCTTC
>TRBJ2-7|TRBV28|TRBD1|15|NA
CASSLRGGFGYEQYF
TGTGCCAGCAGTTTGCGAGGGGGCTTTGGGTACGAGCAGTACTTC
>TRBJ1-1|TRBV29-1|NA|13|NA
CSVHHNRASEAFF
TGCAGCGTCCACCACAACAGGGCTAGCGAAGCTTTCTTT